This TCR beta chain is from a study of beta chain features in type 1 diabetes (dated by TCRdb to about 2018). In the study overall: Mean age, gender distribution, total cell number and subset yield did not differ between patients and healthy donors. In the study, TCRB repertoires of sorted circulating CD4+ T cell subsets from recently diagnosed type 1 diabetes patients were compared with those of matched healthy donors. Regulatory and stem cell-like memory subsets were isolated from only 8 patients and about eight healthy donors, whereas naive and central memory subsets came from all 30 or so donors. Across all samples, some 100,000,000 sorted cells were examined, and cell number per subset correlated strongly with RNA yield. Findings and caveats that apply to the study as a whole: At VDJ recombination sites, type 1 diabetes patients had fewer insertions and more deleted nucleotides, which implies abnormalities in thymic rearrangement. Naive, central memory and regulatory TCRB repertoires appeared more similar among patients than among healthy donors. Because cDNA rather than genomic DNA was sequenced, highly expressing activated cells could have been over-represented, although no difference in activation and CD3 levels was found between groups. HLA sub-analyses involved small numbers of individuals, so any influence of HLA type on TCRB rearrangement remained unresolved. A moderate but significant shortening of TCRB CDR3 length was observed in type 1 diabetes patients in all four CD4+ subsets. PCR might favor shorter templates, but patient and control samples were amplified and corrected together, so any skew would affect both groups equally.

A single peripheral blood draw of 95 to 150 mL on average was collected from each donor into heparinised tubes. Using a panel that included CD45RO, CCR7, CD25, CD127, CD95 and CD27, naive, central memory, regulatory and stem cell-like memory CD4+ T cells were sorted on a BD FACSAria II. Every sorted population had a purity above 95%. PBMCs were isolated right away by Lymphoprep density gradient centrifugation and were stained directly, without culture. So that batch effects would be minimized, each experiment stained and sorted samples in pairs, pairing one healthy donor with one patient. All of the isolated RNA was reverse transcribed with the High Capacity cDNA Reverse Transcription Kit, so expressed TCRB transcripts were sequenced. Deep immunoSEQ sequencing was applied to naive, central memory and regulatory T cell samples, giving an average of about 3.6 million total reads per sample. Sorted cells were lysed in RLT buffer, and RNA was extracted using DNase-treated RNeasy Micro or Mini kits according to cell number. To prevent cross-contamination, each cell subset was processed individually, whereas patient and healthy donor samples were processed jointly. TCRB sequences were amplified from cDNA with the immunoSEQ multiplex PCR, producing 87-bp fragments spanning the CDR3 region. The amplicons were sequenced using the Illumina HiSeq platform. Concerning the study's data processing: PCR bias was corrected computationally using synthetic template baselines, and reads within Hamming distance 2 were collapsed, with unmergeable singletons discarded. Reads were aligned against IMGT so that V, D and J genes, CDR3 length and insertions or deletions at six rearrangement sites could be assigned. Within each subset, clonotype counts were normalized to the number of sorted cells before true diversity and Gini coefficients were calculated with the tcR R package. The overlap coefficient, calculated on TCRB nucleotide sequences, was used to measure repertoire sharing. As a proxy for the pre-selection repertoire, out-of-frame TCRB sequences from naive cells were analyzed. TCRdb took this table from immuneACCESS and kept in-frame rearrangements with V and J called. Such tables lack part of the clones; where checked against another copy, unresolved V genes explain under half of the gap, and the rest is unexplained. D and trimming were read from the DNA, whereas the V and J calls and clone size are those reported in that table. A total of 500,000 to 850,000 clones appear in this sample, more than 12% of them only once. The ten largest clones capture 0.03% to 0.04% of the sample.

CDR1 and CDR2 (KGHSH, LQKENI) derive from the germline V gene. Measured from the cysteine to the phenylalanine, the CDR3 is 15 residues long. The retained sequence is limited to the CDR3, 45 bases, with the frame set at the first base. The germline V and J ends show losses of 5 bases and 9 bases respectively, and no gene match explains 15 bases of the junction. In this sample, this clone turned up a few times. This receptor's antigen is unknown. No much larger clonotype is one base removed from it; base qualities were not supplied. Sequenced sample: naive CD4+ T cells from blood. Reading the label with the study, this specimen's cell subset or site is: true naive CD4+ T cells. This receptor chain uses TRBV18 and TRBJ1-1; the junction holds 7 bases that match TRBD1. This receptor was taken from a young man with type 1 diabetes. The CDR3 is CASSAGTAHTLQAFF. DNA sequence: TGTGCCAGCTCAGCCGGGACAGCACATACGCTTCAAGCTTTCTTT.